This passage covers 30 T cell receptor beta chains from one sample sequenced in a study of follicular helper T cells after annual influenza vaccination. Time point here: 2015-2016 season, pre-vaccination. Method: immunoSEQ multiplex PCR; TCRdb's copy keeps in-frame clones and lacks some. Seen here are under 15,000 clones, about 80% observed once, and the top ten hold roughly 3.5%. The source was CXCR5+ CD38- circulating T follicular helper cells from blood, collected on the day of influenza vaccination. Documented subset: circulating Tfh, non-naive CD4+CXCR5+PD-1+ (ICOS+CD38+ or ICOS-CD38-). The receptor set was obtained from an adult who received the influenza vaccine.

The chain is built from TRBV5-1 and TRBJ1-1; D possibly corresponds to TRBD1 (5 bases). Trimming took off 2 bases at V and 1 base at J, with 9 bases between the two ends. CDR1 SGHRS and CDR2 YFSETQ come from the germline V gene. This CDR3 comprises 14 residues. CDR3 sequence reads: CASSLGGGNTEAFF. In nucleotides, the CDR3 is TGCGCCAGCAGCTTAGGCGGGGGGAACACTGAAGCTTTCTTT.

V and J are TRBV27 and TRBJ2-4; possible D gene TRBD1, 5 bases. V gave up 2 bases and J gave up 6 bases, with 11 bases separating them. Germline CDR1 reads MNHEY; CDR2 reads SMNVEV (reference sequence). CDR3 length equals 14 residues. CDR3: CASSLHPRVNIQYF. The CDR3 DNA is TGTGCCAGCAGTTTACACCCCAGGGTAAACATTCAGTACTTC.

V gene TRBV10-2 combines with J gene TRBJ2-1; D is perhaps TRBD2 (7 bases). CDR3 size: 15 residues. Germline CDR1 is WSHSY and CDR2 is SAAADI. Trimming pared 3 bases from V and 8 bases from J, leaving 17 bases between. Written as DNA, the CDR3 is TGCGCCAGCAGTGAACCGGGGGGCCTCTCCCATGAGCAGTTCTTC. Translated, it gives CASSEPGGLSHEQFF.

V gene TRBV7-9 combines with J gene TRBJ2-7; 7 nucleotides line up with TRBD1. This CDR3 comprises 13 residues. From germline, CDR1 is SEHNR and CDR2 FQNEAQ (reference sequence). Trimming removed 8 bases from V and 5 bases from J; junction bases left unmatched: 9. CDR3 coding DNA: TGTGCCAGCCTAGAGACAGGGACGGACGAGCAGTACTTC. Translation gives CASLETGTDEQYF.

This chain uses TRBV5-8 with TRBJ1-2, with D tentatively TRBD1 (5 bases). The CDR3 spans 15 residues. The germline gives CDR1 SGHTS, CDR2 YDEGEE. V gave up 1 base and J gave up 2 bases, with 12 bases separating them. The CDR3 loop reads CASSLWDQSNYGYTF. CDR3 bases: TGTGCCAGCAGCTTGTGGGACCAATCGAACTATGGCTACACCTTC.

The CDR3 coding sequence is TGTGCCAGCAGTGAAGAGGGACTAGCGGGGGGTGAGCAGTTCTTC. Residues: CASSEEGLAGGEQFF. This chain joins TRBV6-1 and TRBJ2-1; 15 bases agree with TRBD2. This CDR3 contains 15 residues. Germline lookup yields CDR1 MNHNS and CDR2 SASEGT. The V gene end was trimmed by 1 base and the J gene end by 9 bases; junction bases not matched to a gene: 1.

This clone occurred once. This chain uses TRBV9 with TRBJ2-3, with D possibly being TRBD2 (6 bases). V lost 0 bases, J lost 2 bases, and 10 bases lay in between. The CDR3 totals 15 residues. Germline V CDR1 and CDR2: SGDLS, YYNGEE. CDR3 in amino acids: CASSVAGDFTDTQYF. As DNA, the CDR3 is TGTGCCAGCAGCGTAGCGGGGGACTTCACAGATACGCAGTATTTT.

CDR3 loop: CASSLVQITGANQPQHF. The CDR3 DNA sequence: TGTGCCAGCAGTTTGGTACAGATTACAGGGGCCAATCAGCCCCAGCATTTT. The rearrangement links TRBV27 to TRBJ1-5, with 7 nucleotides matching TRBD1. The V segment lost 3 bases and the J segment 3 bases; nucleotides outside the gene matches: 11. The germline V gene encodes CDR1 MNHEY and CDR2 SMNVEV (reference sequence). This CDR3 has 17 residues.

The table lists this clone with a few counts. The V and J genes are TRBV30 and TRBJ1-5, with TRBD1 identical over 7 bases. The CDR3 sequence is 21 residues long. V gave up 3 bases and J gave up 3 bases; unmatched junction bases: 26. CDR1 and CDR2 from the germline V gene are GTSNPN and SVGIG (reference sequence). The CDR3 DNA follows: TGTGCCTGGAGCGCCCTGGGGTACGGGACAGTTCCCGGTTCTCCCAATCAGCCCCAGCATTTT. This encodes CAWSALGYGTVPGSPNQPQHF.

The chain carries TRBV11-2 and TRBJ2-5, with 7 bases fitting TRBD2. CDR1 is SGHAT, CDR2 FQNNGV, per germline. The J segment lost 1 base and the V segment lost 0 bases, leaving 5 bases of the junction unmatched. The CDR3 has 16 residues. CDR3 loop: CASSLDRLALQETQYF. The CDR3 DNA reads as TGTGCCAGCAGCTTAGACCGACTAGCCCTCCAAGAGACCCAGTACTTC.

V and J are TRBV7-8 and TRBJ2-1; 10 nucleotides agree with TRBD2. With 0 bases clipped from V and 3 bases from J, the junction kept 11 bases outside the gene matches. The germline CDR1 and CDR2 sequences are SGHVS and FQNEAQ. CDR3 length: 19 amino acids. Here the CDR3 DNA reads TGTGCCAGCAGCTTAGCTGGAATTAGCGGGGGGCAGGGCTACAATGAGCAGTTCTTC. It encodes CASSLAGISGGQGYNEQFF.

The rearrangement uses TRBV19 and TRBJ1-5; no clear D. V lost 5 bases to trimming and J lost 4 bases, with 12 bases between them. Germline V gene sequence: CDR1 LNHDA, CDR2 SQIVND (reference sequence). The CDR3 contains 14 residues. This chain's CDR3 is CASSPRQGNQPQHF. The CDR3 DNA follows: TGTGCCAGTAGTCCTAGACAAGGAAATCAGCCCCAGCATTTT. The full variable domain, its missing parts supplied by reference TRBV19 and TRBJ1-5, is DGGITQSPKYLFRKEGQNVTLSCEQNLNHDAMYWYRQDPGQGLRLIYYSQIVNDFQKGDIAEGYSVSREKKESFPLTVTSAQKNPTAFYLCASSPRQGNQPQHFGDGTRLSIL.

The V and J genes are TRBV28 and TRBJ2-7; 12 bases align to TRBD2. The CDR3 loop spans 15 amino acids. V dropped 5 bases and J dropped 6; count of bases not matched to a gene: 8. CDR1 and CDR2 from the germline V gene are MDHEN and SYDVKM. CDR3 DNA: TGTGCCAGCAGTGTCAGAACTAGCGGGGGGCGCGAGCAGTACTTC. It translates to CASSVRTSGGREQYF. Full variable domain (rest looked up from reference TRBV28 and TRBJ2-7): DVKVTQSSRYLVKRTGEKVFLECVQDMDHENMFWYRQDPGLGLRLIYFSYDVKMKEKGDIPEGYSVSREKKERFSLILESASTNQTSMYLCASSVRTSGGREQYFGPGTRLTVT.

In this sample, this clone turned up once. V gene TRBV19 combines with J gene TRBJ2-1; D is ambiguous. Germline V CDR1 and CDR2: LNHDA, SQIVND (reference sequence). CDR3 length equals 13 residues. V dropped 0 bases and J dropped 9 bases, with 9 bases sitting between them. CDR3 bases: TGTGCCAGTAGTATAGAACTCAGGACTGAGCAGTTCTTC. This codes for CASSIELRTEQFF.

The chain joins TRBV27 to TRBJ1-5; no firm D call. The V end was cut by 6 bases, the J end by 2 bases, with 17 bases between. The germline CDR1 and CDR2 sequences are MNHEY and SMNVEV (reference sequence). The CDR3 runs to 16 residues. The CDR3 nucleotides are TGTGCCAGCAGCAACGGGATCCTTGGGGGCAATCAGCCCCAGCATTTT. It encodes CASSNGILGGNQPQHF.

The gene calls are TRBV4-1 and TRBJ2-5, with 11 bases lining up with TRBD2. The J segment lost 1 base and the V segment lost 2 bases, leaving 3 bases of the junction unmatched. In germline, CDR1 is MGHRA, CDR2 YSYEKL. The CDR3 contains 16 residues. The CDR3 region has the DNA TGCGCCAGCAGCCAATTCGGGACTAGCGGCCAAGAGACCCAGTACTTC. This encodes CASSQFGTSGQETQYF.

J is TRBJ1-1 and V is TRBV2; 9 nucleotides match TRBD1. CDR1 and CDR2 (germline): SNHLY, FYNNEI. Germline trimming cut 8 bases from V and 8 bases from J; bases unmatched to any gene: 9. The CDR3 sequence is 13 residues long. This chain's CDR3 is CASQEQGAGEAFF. CDR3 DNA sequence: TGTGCCAGCCAAGAACAGGGGGCGGGGGAAGCTTTCTTT.

This chain links TRBV19 with TRBJ2-3, with D hard to call. Germline V gives CDR1 LNHDA, CDR2 SQIVND (reference sequence). V was clipped by 5 bases and J by 4 bases, with 7 bases between them. The CDR3 runs to 12 residues. The CDR3 loop is CASSSTADTQYF. Here the CDR3 DNA reads TGTGCCAGTAGTTCAACAGCAGATACGCAGTATTTT.

The chain is built from TRBV6-1 and TRBJ1-1; no reliable D call. Trimming left V 4 bases short and J 1 base short, with 10 bases between. The CDR3 runs 14 residues. From germline, CDR1 is MNHNS and CDR2 SASEGT. CDR3 residues: CASSARAQNTEAFF. Written as DNA, the CDR3 is TGTGCCAGCAGTGCCCGGGCTCAGAACACTGAAGCTTTCTTT.

V and J are TRBV7-2 and TRBJ2-5; D tentatively fits TRBD1 or TRBD2 (7 bases each). The CDR3 sequence is 16 residues long. CDR1 is SGHTA and CDR2 is FQGNSA in the germline V gene. V dropped 3 bases and J dropped 7 bases, with 21 bases sitting between them. CDR3: CASSLGGGGPGGTQYF. CDR3 DNA sequence: TGTGCCAGCAGCTTGGGTGGCGGGGGTCCAGGGGGGACCCAGTACTTC.

V is TRBV7-9 and J is TRBJ1-2, with TRBD1 as a possible D gene (6 bases). The germline CDR1 and CDR2 sequences are SEHNR and FQNEAQ (reference sequence). This CDR3 comprises 13 residues. Trimming left V 5 bases short and J 14 bases short, with 21 bases between. The CDR3 region has the DNA TGTGCCAGCAGCCTACAGACAGGTCCGACTCGGACCTTC. It encodes CASSLQTGPTRTF.

The gene calls are TRBV11-2 and TRBJ1-5; D uncertain. This CDR3 region has 13 residues. CDR1 is SGHAT and CDR2 is FQNNGV in the germline V gene. Trimming stripped 4 bases from V and 4 bases from J, with 8 bases between. The CDR3 reads CASSSYDNQPQHF. The CDR3 DNA is TGTGCCAGCAGCTCCTACGATAATCAGCCCCAGCATTTT.

The J gene is TRBJ1-2, the V gene TRBV5-1; D is uncertain. Trimming took 5 bases from V and 8 from J, leaving 22 bases between them. The CDR3 is 15 amino acids. Germline-derived CDR1 and CDR2 are SGHRS and YFSETQ. The CDR3, as DNA: TGCGCCAGCAGATGGGGTGACGAGGGAGCGGGGGGCTACACCTTC. Protein product: CASRWGDEGAGGYTF. Filled out from reference TRBV5-1 and TRBJ1-2, the complete variable domain reads KAGVTQTPRYLIKTRGQQVTLSCSPISGHRSVSWYQQTPGQGLQFLFEYFSETQRNKGNFPGRFSGRQFSNSRSEMNVSTLELGDSALYLCASRWGDEGAGGYTFGSGTRLTVV.

In its sample, this clone was seen a few times. This rearrangement joins TRBV10-1 to TRBJ1-2, with 8 bases lining up with TRBD1. Looked up from germline, CDR1 is WNHNN and CDR2 is SYGVQD (reference sequence). The CDR3 contains 13 residues. V was clipped by 5 bases and J by 8 bases; unmatched bases: 7. CDR3 sequence reads: CASSPDRGGGYTF. The CDR3 DNA is TGCGCCAGCAGTCCCGACAGGGGCGGAGGCTACACCTTC.

The chain joins TRBV19 to TRBJ2-2, with 10 nucleotides matching TRBD1. V gave up 4 bases and J gave up 6 bases; unmatched junction bases: 11. This CDR3 has 17 residues. CDR1 is LNHDA, CDR2 SQIVND, per germline (reference sequence). In DNA form, the CDR3 reads TGTGCCAGTAGTAGTACTTCGGACAGGGGGATTCCCGGGGAGCTGTTTTTT. It encodes CASSSTSDRGIPGELFF.

V gene TRBV18 combines with J gene TRBJ2-5, with a tentative D call TRBD2 (6 bases). The CDR3 length is 13 residues. The V gene lost 2 bases and the J gene lost 2 bases, with 6 bases spanning the gap. Germline V gene data show CDR1 as KGHSH and CDR2 as LQKENI. The CDR3 loop is CASSPGTQETQYF. CDR3 in DNA: TGTGCCAGCTCACCAGGGACTCAAGAGACCCAGTACTTC.

The V call is TRBV7-3, the J call TRBJ2-5; unclear D gene. Germline V gives CDR1 SGHTA, CDR2 FQGTGA. The V and J ends lost 6 bases and 7 bases respectively, with 18 bases between them. The CDR3 covers 14 residues. The CDR3 loop reads CASSYDPRDGTQYF. The DNA for the CDR3 is TGTGCCAGCAGTTACGATCCCAGAGATGGGACCCAGTACTTC.

This chain uses TRBV5-1 with TRBJ2-1, with 9 nucleotides matching TRBD2. The CDR3 has 14 residues. Unmatched junction bases numbered 5, after V lost 1 base and J lost 9 bases. Germline lookup yields CDR1 SGHRS and CDR2 YFSETQ. In nucleotides, the CDR3 is TGCGCCAGCAGCTTGACGGCGGGGGGGCGTGAGCAGTTCTTC. This translates into CASSLTAGGREQFF.

The genes are TRBV19 and TRBJ2-7, with D perhaps matching TRBD1 (6 bases). This CDR3 region has 14 residues. V lost 6 bases and J lost 3, with 15 bases in between. In germline, CDR1 is LNHDA, CDR2 SQIVND (reference sequence). CDR3 sequence: CASRNGRGDYEQYF. CDR3 nucleotides: TGTGCCAGTAGGAATGGCAGGGGAGACTACGAGCAGTACTTC.

The chain recombines TRBV28 with TRBJ2-3; weak D call: TRBD2 (5 bases). Deletions cut 2 bases from V and 2 bases from J, with 8 bases between. CDR1 and CDR2 (germline): MDHEN, SYDVKM. This CDR3 spans 14 amino acids. The CDR3: CASSLDGVTDTQYF. CDR3 nucleotides: TGTGCCAGCAGTTTAGACGGGGTCACAGATACGCAGTATTTT.